This is a list of T cell receptor beta chains from one sample in a study of blood T cell repertoires in COVID-19. This table comes from immunoSEQ multiplex PCR, and its TCRdb copy is limited to in-frame clones, with some not included. The sample has roughly 39,000 clones; more than 65% are singletons. Sequences were obtained from peripheral blood. The source is a man in his 70s with acute or convalescent COVID-19. CDR3s include the opening cysteine and the closing phenylalanine or tryptophan. The order of the fields is clone size, J gene, V gene, D gene, CDR3 DNA, CDR3 protein. A D gene is named only where the DNA matches it firmly. Clone size is not always given. Where it is, it says once, few, many or a class for expanded clones.

abundance: NA; j_gene: TRBJ2-7; v_gene: TRBV7-2; d_gene: TRBD2; CDR3nt: TGTGCCAGCAGCTTAGGACTAGCGGGAGCGGGAGAGCAGTACTTC; CDR3aa: CASSLGLAGAGEQYF
abundance: once; j_gene: TRBJ2-5; v_gene: TRBV19; d_gene: NA; CDR3nt: TGTGCCAGTAGTAGGTTATGGGGGGACGGGGACGAGACCCAGTACTTC; CDR3aa: CASSRLWGDGDETQYF
abundance: NA; j_gene: TRBJ1-3; v_gene: TRBV11-2; d_gene: NA; CDR3nt: TGTGCCAGCAGCTTATCGGGGACTGGAAACACCATATATTTT; CDR3aa: CASSLSGTGNTIYF
abundance: NA; j_gene: TRBJ2-1; v_gene: TRBV4-1; d_gene: NA; CDR3nt: TGCGCCAGCAGCCAAGAAGGATCGGGGGGCGGTGAGCAGTTCTTC; CDR3aa: CASSQEGSGGGEQFF
abundance: once; j_gene: TRBJ2-1; v_gene: TRBV2; d_gene: TRBD2; CDR3nt: TGTGCCAGCAGAGATAGCGGGGGATCTTGGAATGAGCAGTTCTTC; CDR3aa: CASRDSGGSWNEQFF
abundance: NA; j_gene: TRBJ1-1; v_gene: TRBV11-2; d_gene: TRBD1; CDR3nt: TGTGCCAGCAGCTTACCCCTACGGACAGGGACTGAAGCTTTCTTT; CDR3aa: CASSLPLRTGTEAFF
abundance: NA; j_gene: TRBJ2-3; v_gene: TRBV3-1/TRBV3-2; d_gene: NA; CDR3nt: TGTGCCAGCAGCCCCCACGCTAGAGGAGATACGCAGTATTTT; CDR3aa: CASSPHARGDTQYF
abundance: NA; j_gene: TRBJ2-3; v_gene: TRBV9; d_gene: TRBD2; CDR3nt: TGTGCCAGCAGCCCCCATAGCGGGACCTTCACAGATACGCAGTATTTT; CDR3aa: CASSPHSGTFTDTQYF
abundance: NA; j_gene: TRBJ1-6; v_gene: TRBV28; d_gene: NA; CDR3nt: TGTGCCAGCAGTTGGGGCGTACCCAATTCACCCCTCCACTTT; CDR3aa: CASSWGVPNSPLHF
abundance: NA; j_gene: TRBJ2-1; v_gene: TRBV6-5; d_gene: NA; CDR3nt: TGTGCCAGCAGTTGGGGACTGTACAATGAGCAGTTCTTC; CDR3aa: CASSWGLYNEQFF
abundance: once; j_gene: TRBJ2-4; v_gene: TRBV10-1; d_gene: TRBD1; CDR3nt: TGCGCCAGCAGCGCGACAGGGGTCAGGGACATTCAGTACTTC; CDR3aa: CASSATGVRDIQYF
abundance: NA; j_gene: TRBJ1-2; v_gene: TRBV27; d_gene: NA; CDR3nt: TGTGCCAGCAGTCCCGAAAGGGGGGGCATGAGTGGCTACACCTTC; CDR3aa: CASSPERGGMSGYTF
abundance: NA; j_gene: TRBJ2-1; v_gene: TRBV5-1; d_gene: NA; CDR3nt: TGCGCCAGCTCCCTCACGGGAGTTGGCAATGAGCAGTTCTTC; CDR3aa: CASSLTGVGNEQFF
abundance: NA; j_gene: TRBJ2-3; v_gene: TRBV11-1; d_gene: TRBD2; CDR3nt: TGTGCCAGCAGCTTATGGGCGGGAGGGTCTGTAGATACGCAGTATTTT; CDR3aa: CASSLWAGGSVDTQYF
abundance: NA; j_gene: TRBJ2-1; v_gene: TRBV5-1; d_gene: TRBD2; CDR3nt: TGCGCCAGCAGCCTCGGTGCTAGCGGGAGGGAAAATGAGCAGTTCTTC; CDR3aa: CASSLGASGRENEQFF
abundance: NA; j_gene: TRBJ1-2; v_gene: TRBV28; d_gene: NA; CDR3nt: TGTGCCAGCAGTTCCCAGGGGACCGACTATGGCTACACCTTC; CDR3aa: CASSSQGTDYGYTF
abundance: NA; j_gene: TRBJ2-1; v_gene: TRBV18; d_gene: TRBD2; CDR3nt: TGTGCCAGCTCAGCCCCGACTAGCGGGAGGGCCAATGAGCAGTTCTTC; CDR3aa: CASSAPTSGRANEQFF
abundance: many; j_gene: TRBJ2-1; v_gene: TRBV4-1; d_gene: TRBD2; CDR3nt: TGCGCCAGCAGCCATCCGCTCGGGACCAGCGGGAGATTAGGGAATGAGCAGTTCTTC; CDR3aa: CASSHPLGTSGRLGNEQFF
abundance: NA; j_gene: TRBJ2-6; v_gene: TRBV28; d_gene: NA; CDR3nt: TGTGCCAGCAGTACACGGGGGACTGGGGCCAACGTCCTGACTTTC; CDR3aa: CASSTRGTGANVLTF
abundance: NA; j_gene: TRBJ1-1; v_gene: TRBV28; d_gene: NA; CDR3nt: TGTGCGAGTGGTGGGGGGATGAACACTGAAGCTTTCTTT; CDR3aa: CASGGGMNTEAFF
abundance: few; j_gene: TRBJ1-1; v_gene: TRBV19; d_gene: TRBD1; CDR3nt: TGTGCCAGTAGTCCCTCGGGACAGGGGAAAACTGAAGCTTTCTTT; CDR3aa: CASSPSGQGKTEAFF
abundance: NA; j_gene: TRBJ2-7; v_gene: TRBV7-2; d_gene: TRBD2; CDR3nt: TGTGCCAGCAGCTTGACTAGCGGGTACTACGAGCAGTACTTC; CDR3aa: CASSLTSGYYEQYF
abundance: few; j_gene: TRBJ2-7; v_gene: TRBV2; d_gene: TRBD1; CDR3nt: TGTGCCAGCACCCCTGACAGGGGGGCCTACGAGCAGTACTTC; CDR3aa: CASTPDRGAYEQYF
abundance: NA; j_gene: TRBJ1-4; v_gene: TRBV5-1; d_gene: NA; CDR3nt: TGCGCCAGCAGCTCCCAGGGTACCAATGAAAAACTGTTTTTT; CDR3aa: CASSSQGTNEKLFF
abundance: NA; j_gene: TRBJ2-1; v_gene: TRBV7-2; d_gene: NA; CDR3nt: TGTGCCAGCAGCTTTGGCGGAAACAATGAGCAGTTCTTC; CDR3aa: CASSFGGNNEQFF
abundance: NA; j_gene: TRBJ2-1; v_gene: TRBV9; d_gene: TRBD2; CDR3nt: TGTGCCAGCAGCGAGGGGACTAGCGGGGGGTCCTACAATGAGCAGTTCTTC; CDR3aa: CASSEGTSGGSYNEQFF
abundance: once; j_gene: TRBJ1-1; v_gene: TRBV6-5; d_gene: NA; CDR3nt: TGTGCCAGCACGCCCGGGGGGGCCCAAGTGGAAGCTTTCTTT; CDR3aa: CASTPGGAQVEAFF
abundance: NA; j_gene: TRBJ2-2; v_gene: TRBV7-2; d_gene: NA; CDR3nt: TGTGCCAGCATTCAAGGCGGAGAAAACCGGGAGCTGTTTTTT; CDR3aa: CASIQGGENRELFF
abundance: NA; j_gene: TRBJ2-1; v_gene: TRBV3-1/TRBV3-2; d_gene: NA; CDR3nt: TGTGCCAGCAGCCTAAACCCTCCAGGGGATGAGCAGTTCTTC; CDR3aa: CASSLNPPGDEQFF
abundance: NA; j_gene: TRBJ2-7; v_gene: TRBV12-3/TRBV12-4; d_gene: TRBD1; CDR3nt: TGTGCCAGCAGTTTCCAGGCAGGGGGCAGTGGGTACTTC; CDR3aa: CASSFQAGGSGYF
abundance: NA; j_gene: TRBJ1-4; v_gene: TRBV11-2; d_gene: NA; CDR3nt: TGTGCCAGCAGCTTTCCTCCACCGAGGGAAAAACTGTTTTTT; CDR3aa: CASSFPPPREKLFF
abundance: NA; j_gene: TRBJ1-3; v_gene: TRBV28; d_gene: TRBD1; CDR3nt: TGTGCCAGCAGGAGACAGGGCATCTCTGGAAACACCATATATTTT; CDR3aa: CASRRQGISGNTIYF
abundance: NA; j_gene: TRBJ1-3; v_gene: TRBV12-5; d_gene: TRBD1; CDR3nt: TGTGCTAGTGGTTTTTTGGGACAGGGGAGGACTGGAAACACCATATATTTT; CDR3aa: CASGFLGQGRTGNTIYF
abundance: NA; j_gene: TRBJ2-3; v_gene: TRBV24-1; d_gene: TRBD1; CDR3nt: TGTGCCACCAGTGATTTGCGACAGGGAAGGCATACGCAGTATTTT; CDR3aa: CATSDLRQGRHTQYF
abundance: few; j_gene: TRBJ2-1; v_gene: TRBV24-1; d_gene: TRBD2; CDR3nt: TGTGCCACCAGTGGTAGCGGGGGACTTTCCTACAATGAGCAGTTCTTC; CDR3aa: CATSGSGGLSYNEQFF
abundance: NA; j_gene: TRBJ2-2; v_gene: TRBV7-8; d_gene: TRBD2; CDR3nt: TGTGCCAGCAGACCCCGGGTAGCGGGGGGGAACACCGGGGAGCTGTTTTTT; CDR3aa: CASRPRVAGGNTGELFF
abundance: NA; j_gene: TRBJ1-5; v_gene: TRBV4-3; d_gene: TRBD1; CDR3nt: TGCGCCAGCAGCCAACAACAGGGGAACCAGCCCCAGCATTTT; CDR3aa: CASSQQQGNQPQHF
abundance: NA; j_gene: TRBJ2-7; v_gene: TRBV5-6; d_gene: TRBD1; CDR3nt: TGTGCCAGCAGCTTGAGGGACAGGGTAAGCGCGTACTTC; CDR3aa: CASSLRDRVSAYF
abundance: NA; j_gene: TRBJ1-2; v_gene: TRBV24-1; d_gene: NA; CDR3nt: TGTGCCACCAGTGATTTGACTAGCCGGGGCGGCTACACCTTC; CDR3aa: CATSDLTSRGGYTF
abundance: NA; j_gene: TRBJ1-4; v_gene: TRBV4-2; d_gene: TRBD1; CDR3nt: TGTGCCAGCAGCCAAAAGATACCGGGACAGGACAGATATGAAAAACTGTTTTTT; CDR3aa: CASSQKIPGQDRYEKLFF
abundance: NA; j_gene: TRBJ2-7; v_gene: TRBV9; d_gene: NA; CDR3nt: TGTGCCAGCAGCGTATCTACAGGGCAATACGAGCAGTACTTC; CDR3aa: CASSVSTGQYEQYF
abundance: NA; j_gene: TRBJ1-5; v_gene: TRBV27; d_gene: TRBD1; CDR3nt: TGTGCCAGCAGTTCGACAGGGGCCGGTCAGCCCCAGCATTTT; CDR3aa: CASSSTGAGQPQHF
abundance: NA; j_gene: TRBJ1-4; v_gene: TRBV19; d_gene: NA; CDR3nt: TGTGCCAGTAGTCCCCCGGGATCAACTAATGAAAAACTGTTTTTT; CDR3aa: CASSPPGSTNEKLFF
abundance: NA; j_gene: TRBJ1-1; v_gene: TRBV5-1; d_gene: TRBD1; CDR3nt: TGCGCCAGCAGCCTGCTGAACGAGGGACAGGGGTCAACTTTCTTT; CDR3aa: CASSLLNEGQGSTFF
abundance: NA; j_gene: TRBJ2-1; v_gene: TRBV7-3; d_gene: NA; CDR3nt: TGTGCCAGCAGCTTATCTCAGGGGTCCTACAATGAGCAGTTCTTC; CDR3aa: CASSLSQGSYNEQFF
abundance: NA; j_gene: TRBJ2-5; v_gene: TRBV10-3; d_gene: NA; CDR3nt: TGTGCCATCAGCTTAGCGGACCAAGAGACCCAGTACTTC; CDR3aa: CAISLADQETQYF
abundance: NA; j_gene: TRBJ2-1; v_gene: TRBV21-1; d_gene: NA; CDR3nt: TGTGCCAGCAGCAACGCGAGCTATGACTGGGAGGGAGGGCCCGGGTACAATGAGCAGTTCTTC; CDR3aa: CASSNASYDWEGGPGYNEQFF
abundance: NA; j_gene: TRBJ2-7; v_gene: TRBV10-1; d_gene: TRBD2; CDR3nt: TGCGCCAGCAGTGAGTTTCGAGCGGGAGGGTCGGGGGAGCAGTACTTC; CDR3aa: CASSEFRAGGSGEQYF
abundance: NA; j_gene: TRBJ1-1; v_gene: TRBV5-6; d_gene: NA; CDR3nt: TGTGCCAGCAGCTTGGGTTACAGGCTGGGGACTGAAGCTTTCTTT; CDR3aa: CASSLGYRLGTEAFF
abundance: NA; j_gene: TRBJ2-2; v_gene: TRBV2; d_gene: TRBD2; CDR3nt: TGTGCCGAGAGGACTAGCGTCACCGGGGAGCTGTTTTTT; CDR3aa: CAERTSVTGELFF
abundance: NA; j_gene: TRBJ2-2; v_gene: TRBV19; d_gene: NA; CDR3nt: TGTGCCAGTAGTATAGACGTCTTACTCACCGGGGAGCTGTTTTTT; CDR3aa: CASSIDVLLTGELFF
abundance: NA; j_gene: TRBJ2-7; v_gene: TRBV15; d_gene: NA; CDR3nt: TGTGCCACCAGCAGAGTAGCTTTAGCCTACGAGCAGTACTTC; CDR3aa: CATSRVALAYEQYF
abundance: NA; j_gene: TRBJ1-2; v_gene: TRBV20-1; d_gene: TRBD1; CDR3nt: TGCAGTGCTAGTTTGGGACAGGGGTGGTATGGCTACACCTTC; CDR3aa: CSASLGQGWYGYTF
abundance: NA; j_gene: TRBJ2-7; v_gene: TRBV4-3; d_gene: TRBD1; CDR3nt: TGCGCCAGCAGCCAAGAGGGACAGGGGAACTACGAGCAGTACTTC; CDR3aa: CASSQEGQGNYEQYF
abundance: NA; j_gene: TRBJ2-7; v_gene: TRBV11-2; d_gene: TRBD2; CDR3nt: TGTGCCAGCAGCTTAGCGGGAGGGCAGTACGAGCAGTACTTC; CDR3aa: CASSLAGGQYEQYF